This T cell receptor (beta chain) comes out of a study of T cell responses to AZD1222 COVID-19 vaccine. Study results and limitations: Vaccine-associated CD4 TCRs ranged over spike, dominating at 160-218 and 743-854. Spike-specific TCR breadth and depth were elevated following two AZD1222 doses.

Regarding this clone: Its antigen is not known.

The repertoire was sequenced with immunoSEQ multiplex PCR; TCRdb's copy has only in-frame clones and lacks some. The profile shows about 140,000 clones, around 84% of them singletons. This CDR3 comprises 18 residues. CDR1 is LGHNT and CDR2 is FRNRAP in the germline V gene. V lost 0 bases to trimming and J lost 4 bases, with 19 bases between them. The chain links TRBV12-5 to TRBJ2-1, with a tentative D call TRBD2 (6 bases). Source: peripheral blood, taken on day 0 of AZD1222 vaccination. The receptor was derived from an adult in good health. This chain's CDR3 is CASGLVLGAGSRYNEQFF. In DNA, the CDR3 is TGTGCTAGTGGTTTGGTACTTGGGGCGGGGTCCCGGTACAATGAGCAGTTCTTC.